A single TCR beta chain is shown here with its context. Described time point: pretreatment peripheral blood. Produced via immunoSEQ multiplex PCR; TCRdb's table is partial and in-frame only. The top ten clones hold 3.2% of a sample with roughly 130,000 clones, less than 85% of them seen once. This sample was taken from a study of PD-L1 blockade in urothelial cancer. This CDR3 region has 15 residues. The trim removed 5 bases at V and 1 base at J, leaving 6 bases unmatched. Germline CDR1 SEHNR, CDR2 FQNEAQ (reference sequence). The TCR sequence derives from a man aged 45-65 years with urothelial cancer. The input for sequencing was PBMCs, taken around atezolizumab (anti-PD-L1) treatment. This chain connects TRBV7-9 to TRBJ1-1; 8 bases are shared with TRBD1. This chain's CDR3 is CASSPRQGPNTEAFF. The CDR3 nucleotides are TGTGCCAGCAGCCCGCGACAGGGGCCGAACACTGAAGCTTTCTTT.